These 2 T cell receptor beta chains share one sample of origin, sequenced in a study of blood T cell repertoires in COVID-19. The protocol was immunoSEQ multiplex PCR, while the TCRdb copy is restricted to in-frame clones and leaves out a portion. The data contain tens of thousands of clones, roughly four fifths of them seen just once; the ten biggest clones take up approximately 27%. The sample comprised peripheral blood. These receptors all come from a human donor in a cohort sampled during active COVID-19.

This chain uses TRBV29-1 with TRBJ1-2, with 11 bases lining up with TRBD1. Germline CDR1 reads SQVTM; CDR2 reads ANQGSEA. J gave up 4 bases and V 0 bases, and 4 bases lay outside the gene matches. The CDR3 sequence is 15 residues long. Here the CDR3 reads CSVEDPGTGGYGYTF. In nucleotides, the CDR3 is TGCAGCGTTGAAGACCCCGGGACAGGGGGCTATGGCTACACCTTC.

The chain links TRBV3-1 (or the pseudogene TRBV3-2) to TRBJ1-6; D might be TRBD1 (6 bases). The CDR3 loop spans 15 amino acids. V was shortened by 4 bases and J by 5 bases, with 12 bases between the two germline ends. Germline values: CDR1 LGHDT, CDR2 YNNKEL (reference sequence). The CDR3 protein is CASSPRDNNNSPLHF. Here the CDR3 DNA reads TGTGCCAGCAGCCCCCGGGACAATAATAATTCACCCCTCCACTTT.